The 5 T cell receptor beta chains in this list originate from one sample, sequenced in a study of PD-L1 blockade in urothelial cancer. Profiling relied on immunoSEQ multiplex PCR, and the TCRdb table lists in-frame clones only, not all of them. The sample contains about 32,000 clones, around 87% of which appear only once. The sample consisted of PBMCs, taken around atezolizumab (anti-PD-L1) treatment. The receptors were sampled from a man in his fifties or sixties with urothelial cancer.

CDR3 bases: TGTGCCAGCAGTGAAGTGGGAGGGGCCTACGAGCAGTACTTC. Translated: CASSEVGGAYEQYF. V is TRBV6-1 and J is TRBJ2-7, with 7 nucleotides matching TRBD2. CDR1 is MNHNS and CDR2 is SASEGT in the germline V gene. V trimming: 1 base; J trimming: 2 bases; junction bases outside the gene matches: 2. This CDR3 contains 14 residues.

This chain links TRBV28 with TRBJ2-3; 9 nucleotides match TRBD2. The CDR3 totals 18 residues. CDR1 is MDHEN, CDR2 SYDVKM, per germline. V gave up 7 bases and J gave up 2 bases; unmatched junction bases: 16. The CDR3 DNA reads as TGTGCCAGCATCCCCTGGGCCCAGACTAGCGGACCCACAGATACGCAGTATTTT. This translates into CASIPWAQTSGPTDTQYF.

DNA for the CDR3: TGTGCCAGCAGTGATGGGTTGAGGGCCTATGGCTACACCTTC. Translation gives CASSDGLRAYGYTF. V gene TRBV6-1 combines with J gene TRBJ1-2; D is unresolved. The CDR3 has 14 residues. Trimming stripped 3 bases from V and 4 bases from J, with 12 bases between. Germline V CDR1 and CDR2: MNHNS, SASEGT.

V usage is TRBV10-1 and J usage is TRBJ2-4; weak D call: TRBD2 (5 bases). The CDR3 runs 14 residues. The V gene's germline CDR1 is WNHNN and CDR2 SYGVQD (reference sequence). The ends were cut back, 4 bases at V and 6 bases at J, with 13 bases in the middle. CDR3 in DNA: TGCGCCAGCAGTGTTGGTAGCGAAGGAAACATTCAGTACTTC. This codes for CASSVGSEGNIQYF.

The chain has TRBV30 and TRBJ1-2; D perhaps matches TRBD1 (5 bases). The CDR3 is 13 residues long. V lost 2 bases, J lost 4 bases, and 11 bases lay in between. Per the germline V gene, CDR1 is GTSNPN and CDR2 is SVGIG (reference sequence). The CDR3 region has the DNA TGTGCCTGGAGTTATTGGGGGGGCTATGGCTACACCTTC. Translating it yields CAWSYWGGYGYTF.